This T cell receptor (beta chain) was sequenced for a study of T-cell reconstitution after alpha-beta-depleted transplantation in children (dated by TCRdb to between 2015 and 2016). Background for the entire study: T-cell immune reconstitution after TCRalphabeta/CD19-depleted allogeneic hematopoietic cell transplantation in children was quantitatively tracked in the study by means of TCR repertoire profiling. The paper's findings and limits, for the study overall: In some patients, the high TCRbeta diversity seen at day 60 was put down to recipient T cells and intrathymic progenitors that had survived conditioning. Over subsequent months, a decline in hyperexpanded clone frequencies was noted, and after one year, T-cell counts and TCRbeta diversity were mostly ascribed to newly produced T cells. The apparently early recovery of alphabetaT-cell counts about two months after transplant reportedly depended on only several hundred rapidly expanded clones that came from non-depleted graft cells.

The treatment or condition label of this sample denotes: allogeneic hematopoietic cell transplantation with graft depleted of TCRalphabeta T cells and CD19 B cells. TCRalphabeta/CD19-depleted allogeneic hematopoietic cell grafts were given to the transplant recipients, all of whom were children. Library prep was done by PCR. Data came from an Illumina HiSeq 2500. TCR library preparation used molecular barcoding, with unique molecular identifiers applied to normalize quantification of the TCRbeta repertoire. TCRdb handled the public reads itself, with Q25 trimming in fastp and clone calling in MiXCR, and kept productive beta chains. Rows with a matching CDR3 protein are joined into one entry that keeps the most common DNA and genes. For this sample there are 90,000 to 100,000 distinct CDR3 sequences; around 22% appear just once. The leading ten clones occupy roughly a fifth of the sample. Details on this clonotype: Its antigen remains unidentified. No much larger clone exists at a distance of one base, and base qualities are not known.

From the cysteine through the phenylalanine, the CDR3 covers 18 amino acids. Just the 54-base CDR3 DNA is kept, in frame starting at base 1. As encoded in the germline V gene, CDR1 is MDHEN while CDR2 is SYDVKM. Relative to germline, V is 3 bases shorter and J is 5 bases shorter, with 24 bases between their ends. Sequencing was performed on PBMCs, taken before TCRalphabeta/CD19-depleted stem cell transplant. The V and J segments used are TRBV28 and TRBJ2-3; perhaps TRBD2 is the D gene, with 6 bases matching. The receptor's source is a boy between 2 and 15 years old with acute lymphoblastic leukemia, due to receive a stem cell transplant. The sequence in DNA is TGTGCCAGCAGTTTTTTCGGAACCGGTAGCGGAGCCCGAGATACGCAGTATTTT. This is translated as CASSFFGTGSGARDTQYF.